The sequence of this TCR beta chain was determined in a study of cytomegalovirus exposure and HLA in healthy donors. PCR used 60 Vbeta primers and 13 Jbeta primers. The protocol was immunoSEQ multiplex PCR, while the TCRdb copy is restricted to in-frame clones and leaves out a portion. Among fewer than 150,000 clones listed, about four fifths were seen once. Losses at the gene ends were 6 bases for V and 5 bases for J; bases not matched to a gene: 10. Germline V gene sequence: CDR1 KGHSH, CDR2 LQKENI. CDR3 length: 15 residues. The rearrangement uses TRBV18 and TRBJ1-1; TRBD1 aligns across 9 bases. The TCR comes from a man aged 25-45 years in good health and CMV-seronegative. Sequencing was carried out using PBMCs. The CDR3 here is CASSGTGLRVTEAFF. The CDR3 nucleotides are TGTGCCAGCTCCGGGACAGGGCTGAGGGTGACTGAAGCTTTCTTT. Complete variable domain (other parts from reference TRBV18 and TRBJ1-1): NAGVMQNPRHLVRRRGQEARLRCSPMKGHSHVYWYRQLPEEGLKFMVYLQKENIIDESGMPKERFSAEFPKEGPSILRIQQVVRGDSAAYFCASSGTGLRVTEAFFGQGTRLTVV.